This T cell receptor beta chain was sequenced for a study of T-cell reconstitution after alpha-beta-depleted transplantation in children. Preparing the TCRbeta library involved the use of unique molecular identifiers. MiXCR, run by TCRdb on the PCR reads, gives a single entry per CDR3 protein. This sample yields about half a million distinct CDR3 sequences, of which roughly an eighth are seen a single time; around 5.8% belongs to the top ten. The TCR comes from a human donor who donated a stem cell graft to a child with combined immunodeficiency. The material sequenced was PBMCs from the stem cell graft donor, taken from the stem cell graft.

The CDR3 loop reads CSARDLTSGEQYF. CDR3 in DNA: TGCAGTGCTAGAGATCTGACTAGCGGCGAGCAGTACTTC. The V gene is TRBV20-1, the J gene TRBJ2-7; TRBD2 agrees at 9 bases. In germline, CDR1 is DFQATT, CDR2 SNEGSKA (reference sequence). The V gene end was trimmed by 0 bases and the J gene end by 6 bases; junction bases not matched to a gene: 3. This CDR3 contains 13 residues.